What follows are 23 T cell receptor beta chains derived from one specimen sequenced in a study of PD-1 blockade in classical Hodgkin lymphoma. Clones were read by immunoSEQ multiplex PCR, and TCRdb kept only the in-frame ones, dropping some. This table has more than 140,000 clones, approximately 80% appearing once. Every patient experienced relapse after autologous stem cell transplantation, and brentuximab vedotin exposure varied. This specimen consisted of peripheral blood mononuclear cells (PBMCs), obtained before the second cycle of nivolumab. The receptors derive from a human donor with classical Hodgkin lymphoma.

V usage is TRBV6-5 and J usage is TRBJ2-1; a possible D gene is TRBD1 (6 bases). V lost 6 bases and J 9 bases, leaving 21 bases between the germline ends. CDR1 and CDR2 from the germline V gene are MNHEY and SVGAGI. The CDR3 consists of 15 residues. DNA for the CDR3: TGTGCCAGCAGCCGGCTCACAGGGCTTTATGGTGAGCAGTTCTTC. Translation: CASSRLTGLYGEQFF.

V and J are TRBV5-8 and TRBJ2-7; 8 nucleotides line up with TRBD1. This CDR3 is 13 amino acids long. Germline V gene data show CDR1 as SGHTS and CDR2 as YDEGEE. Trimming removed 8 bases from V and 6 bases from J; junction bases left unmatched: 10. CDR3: CARPPDRASEQYF. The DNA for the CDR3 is TGTGCCAGACCTCCGGACAGGGCCTCCGAGCAGTACTTC.

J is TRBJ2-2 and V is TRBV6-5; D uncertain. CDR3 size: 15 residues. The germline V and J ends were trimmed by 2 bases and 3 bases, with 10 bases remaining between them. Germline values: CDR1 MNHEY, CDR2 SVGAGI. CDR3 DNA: TGTGCCAGCAGTTACCCGGACGGTTACACCGGGGAGCTGTTTTTT. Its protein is CASSYPDGYTGELFF.

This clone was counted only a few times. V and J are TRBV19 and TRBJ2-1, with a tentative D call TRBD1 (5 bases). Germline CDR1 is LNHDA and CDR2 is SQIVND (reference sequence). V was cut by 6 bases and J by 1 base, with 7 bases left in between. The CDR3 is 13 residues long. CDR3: CASSRQSYNEQFF. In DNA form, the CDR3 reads TGTGCCAGTAGCCGACAGTCCTACAATGAGCAGTTCTTC.

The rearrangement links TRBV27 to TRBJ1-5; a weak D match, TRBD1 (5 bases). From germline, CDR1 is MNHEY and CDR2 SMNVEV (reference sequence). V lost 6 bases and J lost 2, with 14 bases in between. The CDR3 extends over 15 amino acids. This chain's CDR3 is CASRNRRSGNQPQHF. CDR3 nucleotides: TGTGCCAGCAGAAACAGGCGTAGCGGCAATCAGCCCCAGCATTTT.

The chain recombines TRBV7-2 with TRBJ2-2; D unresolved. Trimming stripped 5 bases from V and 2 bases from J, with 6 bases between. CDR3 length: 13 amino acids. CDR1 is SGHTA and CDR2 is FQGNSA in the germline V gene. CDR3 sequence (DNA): TGTGCCAGCAGCCCCCGCAACACCGGGGAGCTGTTTTTT. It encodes CASSPRNTGELFF.

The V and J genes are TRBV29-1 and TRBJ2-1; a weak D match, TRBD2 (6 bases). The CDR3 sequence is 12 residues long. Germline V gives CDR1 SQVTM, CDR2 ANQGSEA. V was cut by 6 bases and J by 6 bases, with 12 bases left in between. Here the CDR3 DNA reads TGCAGCGTGTTGGCGACTAGCAATGAGCAGTTCTTC. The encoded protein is CSVLATSNEQFF.

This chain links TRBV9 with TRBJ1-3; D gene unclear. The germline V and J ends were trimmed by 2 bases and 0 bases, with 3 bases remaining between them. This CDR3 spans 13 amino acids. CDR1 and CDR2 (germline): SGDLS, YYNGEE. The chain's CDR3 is CASSVSSGNTIYF. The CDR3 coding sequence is TGTGCCAGCAGCGTCAGCTCTGGAAACACCATATATTTT.

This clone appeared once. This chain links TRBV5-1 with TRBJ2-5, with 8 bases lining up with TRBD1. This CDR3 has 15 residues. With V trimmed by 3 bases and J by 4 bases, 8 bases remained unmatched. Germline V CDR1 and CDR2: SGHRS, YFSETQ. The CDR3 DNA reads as TGCGCCAGCAGCTCAGGGGGCGGGATAGCAGAGACCCAGTACTTC. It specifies CASSSGGGIAETQYF.

CDR3 sequence: CASKDLNEKLFF. The CDR3 DNA reads as TGTGCCAGCAAAGATCTTAATGAAAAACTGTTTTTT. This rearrangement joins TRBV25-1 to TRBJ1-4; D uncertain. V was clipped by 7 bases and J by 4 bases, with 7 bases between them. Looked up from germline, CDR1 is MGHDK and CDR2 is SYGVNS. This CDR3 has 12 residues.

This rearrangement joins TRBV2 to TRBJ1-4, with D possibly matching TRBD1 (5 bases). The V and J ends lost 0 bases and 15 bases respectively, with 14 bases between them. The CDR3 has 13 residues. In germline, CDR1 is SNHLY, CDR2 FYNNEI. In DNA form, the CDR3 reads TGTGCCAGCAGTGAAGCACGTCGGGGGGTTTTGTTTTTT. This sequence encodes CASSEARRGVLFF.

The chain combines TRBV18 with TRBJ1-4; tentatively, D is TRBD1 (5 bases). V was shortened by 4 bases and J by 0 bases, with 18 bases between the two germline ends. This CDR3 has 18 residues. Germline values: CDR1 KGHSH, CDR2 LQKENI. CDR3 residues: CASSLKRQLFATNEKLFF. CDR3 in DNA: TGTGCCAGCTCACTCAAAAGACAGTTGTTTGCAACTAATGAAAAACTGTTTTTT.

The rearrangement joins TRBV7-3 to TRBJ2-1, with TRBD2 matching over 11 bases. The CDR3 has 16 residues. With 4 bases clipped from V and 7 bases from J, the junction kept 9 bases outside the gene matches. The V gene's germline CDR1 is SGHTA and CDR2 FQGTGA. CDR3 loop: CASSYLAGGFMNEQFF. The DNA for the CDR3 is TGTGCCAGCAGCTACCTAGCGGGGGGTTTTATGAATGAGCAGTTCTTC.

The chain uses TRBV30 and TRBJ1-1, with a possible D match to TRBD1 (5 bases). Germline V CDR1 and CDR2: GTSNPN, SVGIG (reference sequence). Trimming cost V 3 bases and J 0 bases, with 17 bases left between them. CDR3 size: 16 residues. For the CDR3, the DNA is TGTGCCTGGAGCCCCGGGGGAGGGCTCATGAACACTGAAGCTTTCTTT. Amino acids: CAWSPGGGLMNTEAFF.

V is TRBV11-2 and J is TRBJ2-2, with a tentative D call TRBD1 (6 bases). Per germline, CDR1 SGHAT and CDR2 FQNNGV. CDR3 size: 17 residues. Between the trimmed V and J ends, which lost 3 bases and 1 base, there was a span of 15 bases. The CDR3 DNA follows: TGTGCCAGCAGCTTTTGGAGAATGGACAGGAACACCGGGGAGCTGTTTTTT. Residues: CASSFWRMDRNTGELFF.

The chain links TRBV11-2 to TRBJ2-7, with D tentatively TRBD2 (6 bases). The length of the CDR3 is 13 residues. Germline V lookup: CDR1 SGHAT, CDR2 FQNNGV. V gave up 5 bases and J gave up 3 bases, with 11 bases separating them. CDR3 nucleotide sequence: TGTGCCAGCAGCCCCTCCGGGGGCTACGAGCAGTACTTC. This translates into CASSPSGGYEQYF.

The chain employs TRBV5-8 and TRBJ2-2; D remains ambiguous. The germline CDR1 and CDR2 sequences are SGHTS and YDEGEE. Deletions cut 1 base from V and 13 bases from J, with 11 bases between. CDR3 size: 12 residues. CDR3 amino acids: CASSLKDGRLFF. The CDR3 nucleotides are TGTGCCAGCAGCTTGAAAGATGGCCGGCTGTTTTTT.

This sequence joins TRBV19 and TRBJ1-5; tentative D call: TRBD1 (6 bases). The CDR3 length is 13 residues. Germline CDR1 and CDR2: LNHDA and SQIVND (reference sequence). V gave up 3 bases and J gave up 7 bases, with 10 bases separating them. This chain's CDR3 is CASSIRGEQPQHF. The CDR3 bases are TGTGCCAGTAGTATCAGGGGTGAGCAGCCCCAGCATTTT.

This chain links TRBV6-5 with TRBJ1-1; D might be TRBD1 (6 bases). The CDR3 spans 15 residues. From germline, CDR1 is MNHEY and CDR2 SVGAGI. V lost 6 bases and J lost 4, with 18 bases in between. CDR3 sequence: CASSRDTRWGTEAFF. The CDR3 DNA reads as TGTGCCAGCAGCAGGGACACCCGGTGGGGCACTGAAGCTTTCTTT.

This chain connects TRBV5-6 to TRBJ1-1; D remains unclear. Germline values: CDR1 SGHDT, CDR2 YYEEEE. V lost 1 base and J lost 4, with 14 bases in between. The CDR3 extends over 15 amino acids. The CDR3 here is CASSLYWVEGTEAFF. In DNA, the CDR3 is TGTGCCAGCAGCTTGTACTGGGTTGAGGGCACTGAAGCTTTCTTT. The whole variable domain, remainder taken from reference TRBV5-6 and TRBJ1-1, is DAGVTQSPTHLIKTRGQQVTLRCSPKSGHDTVSWYQQALGQGPQFIFQYYEEEERQRGNFPDRFSGHQFPNYSSELNVNALLLGDSALYLCASSLYWVEGTEAFFGQGTRLTVV.

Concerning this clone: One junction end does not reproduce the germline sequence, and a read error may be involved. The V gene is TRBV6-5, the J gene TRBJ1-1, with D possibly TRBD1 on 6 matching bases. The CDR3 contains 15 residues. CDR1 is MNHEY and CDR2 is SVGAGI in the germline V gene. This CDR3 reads CAISKDRGLDTEAFF. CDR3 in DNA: TGTGCCATCAGTAAGGACAGAGGACTGGACACTGAAGCTTTCTTT.

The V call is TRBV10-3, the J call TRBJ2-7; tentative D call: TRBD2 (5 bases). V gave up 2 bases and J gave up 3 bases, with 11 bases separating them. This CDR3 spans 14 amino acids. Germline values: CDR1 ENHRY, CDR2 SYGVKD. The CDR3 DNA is TGTGCCATCAGTGAGGGGAGAATGAACTACGAGCAGTACTTC. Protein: CAISEGRMNYEQYF.

The CDR3 sequence: CASTRGLTGELFF. The CDR3 DNA sequence: TGTGCCAGCACGAGAGGCCTCACCGGGGAGCTGTTTTTT. The chain links TRBV6-5 to TRBJ2-2; D remains ambiguous. The CDR3 runs to 13 residues. V lost 7 bases and J lost 4, with 10 bases in between. Germline assignment: CDR1 MNHEY and CDR2 SVGAGI.